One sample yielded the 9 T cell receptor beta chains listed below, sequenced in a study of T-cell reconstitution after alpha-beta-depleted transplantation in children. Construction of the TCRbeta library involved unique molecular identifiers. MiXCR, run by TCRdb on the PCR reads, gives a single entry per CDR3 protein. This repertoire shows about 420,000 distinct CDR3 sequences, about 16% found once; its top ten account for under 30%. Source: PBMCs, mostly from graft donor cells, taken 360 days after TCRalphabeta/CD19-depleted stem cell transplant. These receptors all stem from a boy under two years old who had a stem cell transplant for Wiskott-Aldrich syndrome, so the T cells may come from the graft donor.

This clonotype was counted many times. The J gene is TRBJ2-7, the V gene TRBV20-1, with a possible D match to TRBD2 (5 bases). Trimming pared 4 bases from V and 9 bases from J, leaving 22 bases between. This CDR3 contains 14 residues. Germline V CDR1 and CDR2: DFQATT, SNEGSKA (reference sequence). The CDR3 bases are TGCAGTGCTAATCCGCCGGGAACTGACTTCGGGCAGTACTTC. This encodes CSANPPGTDFGQYF.

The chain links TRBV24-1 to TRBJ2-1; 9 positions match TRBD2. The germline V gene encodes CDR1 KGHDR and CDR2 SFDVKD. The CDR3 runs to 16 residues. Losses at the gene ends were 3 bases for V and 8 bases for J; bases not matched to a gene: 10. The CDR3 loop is CATSDTPGLANHEQFF. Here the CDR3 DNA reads TGTGCCACCAGTGATACCCCGGGACTAGCTAACCATGAGCAGTTCTTC.

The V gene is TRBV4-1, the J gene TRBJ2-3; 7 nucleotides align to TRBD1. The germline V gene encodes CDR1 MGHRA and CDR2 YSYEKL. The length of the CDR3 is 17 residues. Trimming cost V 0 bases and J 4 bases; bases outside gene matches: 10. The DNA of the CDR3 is TGCGCCAGCAGCCAAGAGAGGGGACAGAAGGTAGCAGATACGCAGTATTTT. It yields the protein CASSQERGQKVADTQYF.

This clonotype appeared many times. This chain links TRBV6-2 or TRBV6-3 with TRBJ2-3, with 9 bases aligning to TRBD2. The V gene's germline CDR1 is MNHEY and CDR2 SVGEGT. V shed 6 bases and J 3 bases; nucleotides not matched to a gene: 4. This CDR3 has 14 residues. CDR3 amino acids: CASRPSGRTDTQYF. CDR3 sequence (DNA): TGTGCCAGCAGACCCAGCGGGAGGACAGATACGCAGTATTTT.

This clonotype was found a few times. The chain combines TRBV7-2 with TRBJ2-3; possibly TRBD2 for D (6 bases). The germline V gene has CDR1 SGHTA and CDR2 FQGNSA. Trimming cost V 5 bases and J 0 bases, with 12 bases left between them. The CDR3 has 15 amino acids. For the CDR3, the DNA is TGTGCCAGCAGCCAGCGGGCTCCTAGCACAGATACGCAGTATTTT. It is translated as CASSQRAPSTDTQYF. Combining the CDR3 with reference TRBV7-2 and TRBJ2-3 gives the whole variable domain GAGVSQSPSNKVTEKGKDVELRCDPISGHTALYWYRQSLGQGLEFLIYFQGNSAPDKSGLPSDRFSAERTGGSVSTLTIQRTQQEDSAVYLCASSQRAPSTDTQYFGPGTRLTVL.

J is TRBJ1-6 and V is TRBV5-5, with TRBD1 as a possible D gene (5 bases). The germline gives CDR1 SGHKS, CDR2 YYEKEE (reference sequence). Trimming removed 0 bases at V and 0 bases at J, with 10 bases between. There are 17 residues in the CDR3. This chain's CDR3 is CASSLGQLSSYNSPLHF. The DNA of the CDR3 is TGTGCCAGCAGCTTGGGACAGTTAAGCTCCTATAATTCACCCCTCCACTTT. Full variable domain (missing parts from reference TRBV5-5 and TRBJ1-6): DAGVTQSPTHLIKTRGQQVTLRCSPISGHKSVSWYQQVLGQGPQFIFQYYEKEERGRGNFPDRFSARQFPNYSSELNVNALLLGDSALYLCASSLGQLSSYNSPLHFGNGTRLTVT.

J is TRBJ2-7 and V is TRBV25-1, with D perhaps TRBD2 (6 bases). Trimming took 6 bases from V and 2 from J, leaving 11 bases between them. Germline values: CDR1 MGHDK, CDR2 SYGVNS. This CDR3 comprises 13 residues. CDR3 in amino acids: CASRGTSPYEQYF. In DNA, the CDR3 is TGTGCCAGCAGGGGGACTTCTCCCTACGAGCAGTACTTC.

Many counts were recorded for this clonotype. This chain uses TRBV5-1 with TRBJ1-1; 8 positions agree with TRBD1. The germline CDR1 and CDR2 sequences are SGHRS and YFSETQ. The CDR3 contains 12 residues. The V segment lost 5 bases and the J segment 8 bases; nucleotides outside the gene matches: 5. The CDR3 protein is CASSLGQGEAFF. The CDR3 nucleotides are TGCGCCAGCAGTCTTGGACAGGGCGAAGCTTTCTTT.

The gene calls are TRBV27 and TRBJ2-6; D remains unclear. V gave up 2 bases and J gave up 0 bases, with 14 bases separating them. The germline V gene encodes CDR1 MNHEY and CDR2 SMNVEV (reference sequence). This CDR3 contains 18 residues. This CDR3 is CASSLMVPNFSGANVLTF. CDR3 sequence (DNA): TGTGCCAGCAGTTTAATGGTTCCTAACTTCTCTGGGGCCAACGTCCTGACTTTC.